One T cell receptor beta chain is described in this entry. Its antigen is still unknown. The CDR3 loop spans 13 amino acids. Germline CDR1 SEHNR, CDR2 FQNEAQ (reference sequence). The method was immunoSEQ multiplex PCR; TCRdb's version includes in-frame clones alone and lacks a portion of them. The sample lists about 80,000 clones, about 90% seen once, with around 0.69% in the top ten. This sample is part of a study of graft-versus-host responses after intestinal transplantation. The study's findings and limits: Elevated graft-versus-host to host-versus-graft clonal ratios in allografts were recorded for patients with graft-donor T cell macrochimerism. There were GvH clones found in recipient marrow, and some of them appeared first in ileum or blood.

The genes are TRBV7-9 and TRBJ2-3; D gene unclear. Sequencing was performed on PBMCs, taken 98 days after intestinal transplantation. The source is a human patient who received an intestinal transplant, so some T cells may come from the graft donor. CDR3 nucleotides: TGTGTCTCGGAGTGGCCTTACACAGATACGCAGTATTTT. As protein: CVSEWPYTDTQYF.